Each of the 3 T cell receptor beta chains below was sequenced from the same sample in a study of patients and donors after allogeneic stem cell transplantation. TCRdb re-analysed the RT-PCR reads in MiXCR, keeping a single row per CDR3 protein. The table records 85,000 to 90,000 distinct CDR3 sequences, around 48% of them present only once. Material: blood, either unsorted or a sorted T cell fraction (not recorded which). All receptors derive from a human donor who was either an allogeneic HSCT recipient or a stem cell or donor lymphocyte infusion donor (not recorded which). It is not recorded whose cells these are; they may come from a transplant donor.

This clonotype was seen a handful of times. The rearrangement links TRBV11-2 to TRBJ1-5; 7 bases line up with TRBD1. There are 16 residues in the CDR3. The V gene end was trimmed by 0 bases and the J gene end by 6 bases; junction bases not matched to a gene: 8. Germline lookup yields CDR1 SGHAT and CDR2 FQNNGV. CDR3 amino acids: CASSLDTGQVGQPQHF. The CDR3 region has the DNA TGTGCCAGCAGCTTAGATACTGGACAGGTCGGTCAGCCCCAGCATTTT.

This clonotype has only a few counts. V and J are TRBV7-2 and TRBJ1-5, with unresolved D. The V and J ends lost 5 bases and 0 bases respectively, with 11 bases between them. CDR3 length: 15 residues. The V gene's germline CDR1 is SGHTA and CDR2 FQGNSA. The CDR3 DNA reads as TGTGCCAGCAGCCGCACCGACGATAGCAATCAGCCCCAGCATTTT. Translated, it gives CASSRTDDSNQPQHF.

The J gene is TRBJ2-1, the V gene TRBV5-1; D is undetermined. V lost 4 bases and J lost 1, with 15 bases in between. The CDR3 spans 16 residues. The germline CDR1 and CDR2 sequences are SGHRS and YFSETQ. Written as DNA, the CDR3 is TGCGCCAGCAGCGTCGGAGAGCTGGGATCCTACAATGAGCAGTTCTTC. Amino acid sequence: CASSVGELGSYNEQFF.